This T cell receptor (beta chain) was captured by sequencing in a study of blood T cells in healthy people across ages. This CDR3 is 13 amino acids long. The authors ran a second PCR of roughly 6 to 12 cycles using a sample-barcoded 5' primer and a J-beta primer mix. TCRdb re-analysed the 5' RACE reads in MiXCR, keeping a single row per CDR3 protein. In the table there are roughly 2 million distinct CDR3 sequences, around half of which are singletons. What was sequenced was blood. This TCR was sampled from a woman in her forties in good health. The genes are TRBV21-1 and TRBJ1-2. TRBV21-1 is reported as a pseudogene. CDR3 DNA sequence: TGTGCCAGCAGCAAAGCAGGGAACTATGGCTACACCTTC. This translates into CASSKAGNYGYTF.